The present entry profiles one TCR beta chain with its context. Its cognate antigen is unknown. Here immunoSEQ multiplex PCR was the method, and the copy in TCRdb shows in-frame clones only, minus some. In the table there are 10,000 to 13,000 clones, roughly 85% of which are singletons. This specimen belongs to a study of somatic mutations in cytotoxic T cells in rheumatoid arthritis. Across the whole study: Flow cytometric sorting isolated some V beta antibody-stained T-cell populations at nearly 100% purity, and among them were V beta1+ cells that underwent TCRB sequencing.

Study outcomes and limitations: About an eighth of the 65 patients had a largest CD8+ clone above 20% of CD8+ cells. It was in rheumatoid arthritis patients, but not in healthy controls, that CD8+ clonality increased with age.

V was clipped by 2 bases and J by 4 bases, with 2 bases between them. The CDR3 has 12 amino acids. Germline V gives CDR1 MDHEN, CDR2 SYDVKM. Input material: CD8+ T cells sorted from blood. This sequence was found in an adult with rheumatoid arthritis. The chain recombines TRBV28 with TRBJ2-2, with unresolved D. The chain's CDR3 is CASSLGTGELFF. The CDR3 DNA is TGTGCCAGCAGTTTAGGCACCGGGGAGCTGTTTTTT.